The sample holds a few counts of the clone carrying this TCR beta chain. The antigen is undetermined. This CDR3 has 16 amino acids. Germline CDR1 reads SGHDN; CDR2 reads FVKESK. The J segment lost 2 bases and the V segment lost 3 bases, leaving 9 bases of the junction unmatched. This entry is derived from a study of T cell responses to AZD1222 COVID-19 vaccine. Sequenced by immunoSEQ multiplex PCR; TCRdb stores in-frame clones only, minus some. The sample holds under 100,000 clones; 80% to 90% are singletons and the top ten take over 7.5%. General study points: CD4 TCRs linked to vaccination spanned spike, dominating at 160-218 and 743-854. All repertoire sampling was performed exclusively after the peak T cell response. Spike-specific TCR repertoires showed rising breadth and depth after two AZD1222 doses.

The material was peripheral blood, obtained on day 0 of AZD1222 vaccination. The TCR sequence derives from an adult in good health. This chain uses TRBV14 with TRBJ2-7; 8 nucleotides agree with TRBD2. The CDR3 coding sequence is TGTGCCAGCAGCCACATGGCGGGGGGCCCTCCCTACGAGCAGTACTTC. It is translated as CASSHMAGGPPYEQYF.